The following is a T cell receptor (beta chain) sequence with its context. Which antigen it targets is not known. No base-level quality is on record; no much larger clone is a single base apart. To prepare the library, the immunoSEQ multiplex PCR assay was applied. The source is immuneACCESS, and TCRdb retained only in-frame sequences with V and J called. Part of the clones is not carried over; for the studies checked, unresolved V genes explain less than half of this, and the remainder is unexplained. The sample includes roughly 74,000 clones, with 80% to 90% observed a single time. The ten largest clonotypes hold approximately 3.5% of the sample. This entry is derived from a study of T cell changes during pregnancy in multiple sclerosis (dated by TCRdb to the late 2010s). For context, the study as a whole: Changes in the T cell repertoire over the course of pregnancy were examined in this study in women with multiple sclerosis.

The germline V gene gives CDR1 as MNHNS and CDR2 as SASEGT. The V end loses 4 bases and the J end loses 7 bases, and a stretch of 13 bases separates them. From cysteine to phenylalanine, the CDR3 is 13 amino acids long. The CDR3 DNA has 39 bases and is translated from base 1. The receptor comes from a female donor with multiple sclerosis, enrolled in a pregnancy study. The V and J segments used are TRBV6-1 and TRBJ1-2; possibly the D gene is TRBD1, per 5 matching bases. Source: peripheral blood, taken before pregnancy. Here is the DNA: TGTGCCAGCAGTGCTCGACAGAATTCTGGCTACACCTTC. Translation gives CASSARQNSGYTF.